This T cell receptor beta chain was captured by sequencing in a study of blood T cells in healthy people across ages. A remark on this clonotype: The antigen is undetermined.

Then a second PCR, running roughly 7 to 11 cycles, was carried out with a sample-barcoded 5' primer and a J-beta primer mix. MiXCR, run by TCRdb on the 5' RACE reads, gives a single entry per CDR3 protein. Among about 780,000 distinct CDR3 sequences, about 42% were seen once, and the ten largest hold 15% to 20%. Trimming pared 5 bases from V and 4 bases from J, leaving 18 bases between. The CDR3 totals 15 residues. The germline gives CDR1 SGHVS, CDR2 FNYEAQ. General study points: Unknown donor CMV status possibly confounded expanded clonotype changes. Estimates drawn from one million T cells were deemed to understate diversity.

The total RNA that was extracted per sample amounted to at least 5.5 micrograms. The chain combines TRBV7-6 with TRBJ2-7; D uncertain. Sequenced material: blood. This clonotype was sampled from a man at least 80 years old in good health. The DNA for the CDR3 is TGTGCCAGCAGCCCCATTACAAGTAAAGCTTACGAGCAGTACTTC. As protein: CASSPITSKAYEQYF.